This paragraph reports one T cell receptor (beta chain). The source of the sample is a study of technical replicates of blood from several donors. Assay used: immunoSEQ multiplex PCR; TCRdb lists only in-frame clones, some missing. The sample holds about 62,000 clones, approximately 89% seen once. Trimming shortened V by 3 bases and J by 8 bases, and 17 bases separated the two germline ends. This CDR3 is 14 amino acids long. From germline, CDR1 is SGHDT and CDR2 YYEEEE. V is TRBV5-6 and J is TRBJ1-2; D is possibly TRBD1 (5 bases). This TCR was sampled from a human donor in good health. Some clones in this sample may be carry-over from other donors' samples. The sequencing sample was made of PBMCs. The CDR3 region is CASSSIGVDQGYTF. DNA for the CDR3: TGTGCCAGCAGCTCCATAGGGGTAGATCAAGGCTACACCTTC.